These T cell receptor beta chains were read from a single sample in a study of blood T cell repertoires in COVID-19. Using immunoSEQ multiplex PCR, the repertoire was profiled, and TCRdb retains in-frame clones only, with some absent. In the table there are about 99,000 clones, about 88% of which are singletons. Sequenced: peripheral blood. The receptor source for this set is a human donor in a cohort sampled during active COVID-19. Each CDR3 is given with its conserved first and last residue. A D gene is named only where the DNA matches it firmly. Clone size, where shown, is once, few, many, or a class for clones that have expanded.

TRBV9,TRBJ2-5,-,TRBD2,CASSTHPGASGRAAETQYF,TGTGCCAGCAGCACACACCCAGGGGCTAGCGGGAGGGCCGCAGAGACCCAGTACTTC
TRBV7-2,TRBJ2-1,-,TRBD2,CASSRNRLAGGNEQFF,TGTGCCAGCAGCAGAAACAGACTAGCGGGGGGTAATGAGCAGTTCTTC
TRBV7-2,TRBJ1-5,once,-,CASSLASYSNQPQHF,TGTGCCAGCAGCTTGGCCAGTTATAGCAATCAGCCCCAGCATTTT
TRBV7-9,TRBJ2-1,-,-,CASSTESREQFF,TGTGCCAGCAGCACCGAATCCAGGGAGCAGTTCTTC
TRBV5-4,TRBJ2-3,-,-,CASSLAGTDTQYF,TGTGCCAGCAGCTTGGCCGGCACAGATACGCAGTATTTT
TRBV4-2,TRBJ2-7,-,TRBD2,CASSLDGGSYEQYF,TGTGCCAGCAGCCTCGACGGGGGGTCCTACGAGCAGTACTTC
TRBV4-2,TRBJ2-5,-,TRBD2,CASSQGPAGGPETQYF,TGTGCCAGCAGCCAAGGGCCAGCGGGGGGGCCAGAGACCCAGTACTTC
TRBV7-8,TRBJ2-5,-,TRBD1,CASSRDRGLGETQYF,TGTGCCAGCAGCCGAGACAGGGGCCTCGGCGAGACCCAGTACTTC
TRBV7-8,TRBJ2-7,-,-,CASSSGGEQYF,TGTGCCAGCAGCTCAGGAGGGGAGCAGTACTTC
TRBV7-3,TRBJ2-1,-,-,CASSLVGMGEQFF,TGTGCCAGCAGCTTAGTCGGGATGGGTGAGCAGTTCTTC
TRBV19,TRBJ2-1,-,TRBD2,CASSPSPGGSGYNEQFF,TGTGCCAGTAGTCCCAGCCCGGGCGGGAGTGGTTACAATGAGCAGTTCTTC
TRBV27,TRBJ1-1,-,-,CASSLAGAEAFF,TGTGCCAGCAGTTTAGCGGGGGCCGAAGCTTTCTTT
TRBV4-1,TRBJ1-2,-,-,CASSQESGGRAYGYTF,TGCGCCAGCAGCCAAGAGTCGGGGGGTAGGGCCTATGGCTACACCTTC